This T cell receptor (beta chain) was captured by sequencing in a study of early T cells in non-severe SARS-CoV-2 infection (dated by TCRdb to the early 2020s). Notes on the research overall: Because TCR sequencing was done on bulk RNA from unsorted whole blood, the alpha and beta chains could not be paired.

A case-control design nested within a healthcare worker cohort in London, UK, was used, with weekly nasopharyngeal swab PCR tests and blood sampling performed. Healthcare workers were enrolled in the week of the UK lockdown, from 23 to 31 March 2020, and were followed every week for up to about 16 weeks. Library generation was performed with 5' RACE. The sequencing machine was a NextSeq 500. The TCR library protocol attached unique molecular identifiers to individual cDNA molecules to correct for sequencing error and PCR bias. Both TCR alpha and beta chains were sequenced, and tight co-correlation was observed between alpha and beta sequence abundances in each sample. The study's own analysis went as follows. V gene, J gene and CDR3 annotation of TCR sequences was performed with Decombinator V4. TCRs were defined as expanded if a significant change between any two time points was detected under a Poisson model with p below 0.0001. Abundances of TCRs were expressed as counts per million after normalisation to the total number of TCRs sequenced in each sample. VDJdb, accessed 1 November 2021, was searched for CMV, EBV and SARS-CoV-2 annotated TCRs, with TCRs annotated for multiple antigens excluded. The public sequencing data were trimmed at Q25 with fastp and processed into clonotypes with MiXCR by TCRdb, which kept only in-frame beta chains. Every CDR3 protein is listed once, alongside the most common genes and DNA of its rows. In this record, the V and J calls reflect TCRdb's handling and not the investigators' own analysis. The sample table holds approximately 23,000 distinct CDR3 sequences, of which around 4% were seen once. Roughly 4.2% of the sample goes to the ten largest clones.

As to this clonotype: What antigen it recognizes has not been identified. A much larger clone differs from this one at a single base, so this may be a read error.

Summary of the overall study and its limitations: VDJdb matching was skewed toward anti-spike CD8 responses, so virus-specific expansions were likely underestimated and private and CD4 specificities were missed.

This TCR was recovered from an adult who was a healthcare worker with PCR-confirmed SARS-CoV-2 infection or an uninfected control (not recorded which). Material for sequencing was whole blood.

Read as DNA, the sequence is TGTGCCAACAGAGCCGGGACAGGGAATCAGCCCCAGCATTTT. Its protein product is CANRAGTGNQPQHF. The sequence is built from TRBV6-5 and TRBJ1-5; the central 9 bases match TRBD1. The CDR3 has 14 amino acids, counting the end cysteine and phenylalanine. Solely the CDR3 DNA is kept, with 42 bases framed from the first base. Ends trimmed: V by 10 bases, J by 4 bases; bases unmatched to a gene: 8. CDR1 and CDR2 were assigned from the germline V gene as MNHEY and SVGAGI.